The entry below describes one T cell receptor beta chain. No antigen is known for it. The data were taken from a study of T cells in Graves' hyperthyroidism and ophthalmopathy. The CDR3 regions of TCR beta were amplified from RNA transcripts. HTBI primers drove first-round RT-PCR of the TCR CDR3. TCRdb fed the multiplex PCR reads into MiXCR, producing one record per CDR3 protein. The table shows about 400,000 distinct CDR3 sequences, with 15% to 19% occurring only once. Thyroid ultrasound and orbital computed tomography, with clinical symptoms and serum thyroxine and TRAb, informed diagnoses. At first hyperthyroidism diagnosis, before any ophthalmopathy symptoms, the blood sample was collected. General observations from the study: Most clonotypes expanded in thyroid above 0.001 were likewise present in blood.

The TCR sequence derives from a woman aged 18-35 years with Graves' hyperthyroidism that later progressed to Graves' ophthalmopathy. The sample was blood.

CDR3 coding DNA: TGCAGTGCTAGAGACGGTGTGGGGGGATACCCCTACAATGAGCAGTTCTTC. The encoded protein is CSARDGVGGYPYNEQFF. The V and J genes are TRBV20-1 and TRBJ2-1; D is perhaps TRBD2 (6 bases). CDR1 and CDR2 from the germline V gene are DFQATT and SNEGSKA (reference sequence). This CDR3 is 17 amino acids long. V was trimmed by 0 bases and J by 2 bases, leaving 17 bases between them.